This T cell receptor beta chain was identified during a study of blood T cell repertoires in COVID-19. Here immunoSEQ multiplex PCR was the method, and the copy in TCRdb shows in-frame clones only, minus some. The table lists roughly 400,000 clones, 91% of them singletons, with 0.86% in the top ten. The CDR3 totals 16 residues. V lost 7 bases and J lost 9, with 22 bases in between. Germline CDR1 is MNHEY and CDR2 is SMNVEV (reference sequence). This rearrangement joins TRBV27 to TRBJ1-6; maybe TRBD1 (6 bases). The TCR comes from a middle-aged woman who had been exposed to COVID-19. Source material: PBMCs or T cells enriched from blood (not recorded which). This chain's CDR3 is CASKAPGTFSTSPLHF. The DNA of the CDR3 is TGTGCCAGCAAAGCACCCGGGACATTTTCCACTTCACCCCTCCACTTT.